This T cell receptor beta chain was captured in a study of blood T cell repertoires in COVID-19. As for the study in general: Donors in the United States, Italy and Spain gave samples during acute or convalescent COVID-19.

Produced via immunoSEQ multiplex PCR; TCRdb's table is partial and in-frame only. In the table there are 45,000 to 65,000 clones, approximately 84% of which are singletons. The CDR3 covers 15 residues. With 3 bases removed from V and 3 bases from J, the gap between germline ends came to 14 bases. Germline values: CDR1 LNHDA, CDR2 SQIVND (reference sequence). The sequencing sample was made of peripheral blood. The chain combines TRBV19 with TRBJ1-1, with a possible D match to TRBD1 (5 bases). The TCR sequence derives from a man aged 55 to 69 with acute or convalescent COVID-19. CDR3 amino acids: CASSMTVSGDTEAFF. CDR3 nucleotides: TGTGCCAGTAGTATGACAGTTTCGGGGGACACTGAAGCTTTCTTT.